What follows are 29 T cell receptor beta chains derived from one specimen sequenced in a study of sequential checkpoint blockade in melanoma. The method was immunoSEQ multiplex PCR; TCRdb's version includes in-frame clones alone and lacks a portion of them. Of over 9,000 clones listed, roughly four fifths are singletons. Noted treatment: randomized to nivolumab then ipilimumab (arm A) or the reverse (arm B). Sequencing was performed on CD8+ T cells sorted from blood (inferred from file names), taken from a patient given nivolumab and ipilimumab in sequence. The receptors originated from a human donor with melanoma.

This sequence joins TRBV29-1 and TRBJ1-1, with 8 bases that match TRBD1. From germline, CDR1 is SQVTM and CDR2 ANQGSEA. The CDR3 covers 13 residues. With V trimmed by 6 bases and J by 5 bases, 8 bases remained unmatched. The CDR3 reads CSVITGGETEAFF. The CDR3 DNA follows: TGCAGCGTCATAACAGGGGGTGAGACTGAAGCTTTCTTT.

The V gene is TRBV5-1, the J gene TRBJ2-7; 7 nucleotides agree with TRBD1. Losses at the gene ends were 4 bases for V and 0 bases for J; bases not matched to a gene: 4. This CDR3 has 14 residues. Looked up from germline, CDR1 is SGHRS and CDR2 is YFSETQ. The DNA for the CDR3 is TGCGCCAGCAGCGCCGGGACAGCCTCCTACGAGCAGTACTTC. As protein: CASSAGTASYEQYF.

This sequence joins TRBV4-2 and TRBJ2-3; TRBD2 matches 11 bases. This CDR3 comprises 18 residues. CDR1 and CDR2 (germline): LGHNA, YNFKEQ. Unmatched junction bases numbered 10, after V lost 1 base and J lost 4 bases. As DNA, the CDR3 is TGTGCCAGCAGCCAAGGGGGCGGCCTAGCGGGGGGTCCAGATACGCAGTATTTT. It specifies CASSQGGGLAGGPDTQYF.

The CDR3 is CASSLAGAGGYTF. The DNA for the CDR3 is TGTGCCAGCAGCTTAGCAGGGGCAGGGGGCTACACCTTC. This sequence joins TRBV7-2 and TRBJ1-2, with D possibly being TRBD1 (5 bases). The CDR3 has 13 amino acids. Per germline, CDR1 SGHTA and CDR2 FQGNSA. Trimming shortened V by 0 bases and J by 8 bases, and 10 bases separated the two germline ends.

The chain links TRBV6-5 to TRBJ2-3, with a possible D match to TRBD1 (6 bases). Germline V gene sequence: CDR1 MNHEY, CDR2 SVGAGI. Between the trimmed V and J ends, which lost 6 bases and 1 base, there was a span of 14 bases. The CDR3 is 15 residues long. CDR3 sequence: CASSRPGHRTDTQYF. CDR3 DNA sequence: TGTGCCAGCAGCCGACCGGGACACCGCACAGATACGCAGTATTTT.

The genes are TRBV4-3 and TRBJ2-7; D is unclear. The CDR3 is 16 amino acids. Germline V gene lookup returns CDR1 LGHNA and CDR2 YSLEER. V lost 0 bases, J lost 4 bases, and 16 bases lay in between. The CDR3 DNA reads as TGCGCCAGCAGCCAAGATCAGACTCTCTTCGGGTACGAGCAGTACTTC. Its protein product is CASSQDQTLFGYEQYF.

The rearrangement links TRBV6-4 to TRBJ2-6; 9 bases fit TRBD1. V was clipped by 3 bases and J by 4 bases; unmatched bases: 4. Germline V gene sequence: CDR1 MRHNA, CDR2 SNTAGT. This CDR3 contains 16 residues. CDR3 in amino acids: CASSEQGALGANVLTF. CDR3 DNA sequence: TGTGCCAGCAGTGAACAGGGGGCGCTGGGGGCCAACGTCCTGACTTTC.

The V gene is TRBV27, the J gene TRBJ2-5; weak D call: TRBD2 (6 bases). Germline CDR1 reads MNHEY; CDR2 reads SMNVEV (reference sequence). The CDR3 runs 15 residues. V was shortened by 1 base and J by 5 bases, with 14 bases between the two germline ends. The chain's CDR3 is CASSLWQEAGETQYF. The CDR3 DNA follows: TGTGCCAGCAGTTTATGGCAGGAGGCGGGGGAGACCCAGTACTTC.

The chain carries TRBV4-2 and TRBJ2-7; 11 bases match TRBD1. This CDR3 contains 16 residues. In germline, CDR1 is LGHNA, CDR2 YNFKEQ. The ends lost 0 bases at V and 7 bases at J; junction bases unmatched: 8. CDR3 in DNA: TGTGCCAGCAGCCAAGATTCAGGACAGGGGGCGTGGGAGCAGTACTTC. Amino acids: CASSQDSGQGAWEQYF.

The rearrangement joins TRBV6-5 to TRBJ1-5; D is uncertain. Germline CDR1 reads MNHEY; CDR2 reads SVGAGI. This CDR3 spans 15 amino acids. Trimming shortened V by 5 bases and J by 7 bases, and 18 bases separated the two germline ends. The CDR3 nucleotides are TGTGCCAGCAGTGTCGGTATGAGCGGTGGGCAGCCCCAGCATTTT. Amino acids: CASSVGMSGGQPQHF.

CDR3 sequence: CASSVDGSSDEQFF. The CDR3 DNA is TGTGCCAGCAGCGTAGACGGGAGTAGTGATGAGCAGTTCTTC. The genes are TRBV9 and TRBJ2-1, with TRBD2 as a possible D gene (6 bases). Germline assignment: CDR1 SGDLS and CDR2 YYNGEE. V dropped 0 bases and J dropped 8 bases, with 12 bases sitting between them. This CDR3 spans 14 amino acids.

The rearrangement joins TRBV27 to TRBJ1-2; 9 nucleotides agree with TRBD1. Germline V gene data show CDR1 as MNHEY and CDR2 as SMNVEV (reference sequence). Unmatched junction bases numbered 6, after V lost 6 bases and J lost 1 base. The CDR3 runs 15 residues. In DNA, the CDR3 is TGTGCCAGCAGCCTCTCGACAGGGGGTAACTATGGCTACACCTTC. As protein: CASSLSTGGNYGYTF.

The genes are TRBV6-4 and TRBJ2-4, with 7 bases lining up with TRBD1. Germline values: CDR1 MRHNA, CDR2 SNTAGT. With 3 bases clipped from V and 13 bases from J, the junction kept 9 bases outside the gene matches. This CDR3 has 13 amino acids. The CDR3 is CASSEVGEGQQYF. Written as DNA, the CDR3 is TGTGCCAGCAGTGAGGTTGGTGAGGGACAGCAGTACTTC.

The CDR3 here is CASSLELSSYNSPLHF. For the CDR3, the DNA is TGTGCCAGCAGCTTAGAACTTTCCTCCTATAATTCACCCCTCCACTTT. The chain employs TRBV7-2 and TRBJ1-6; no definite D call. CDR1 and CDR2 from the germline V gene are SGHTA and FQGNSA. The CDR3 is 16 amino acids. Trimming pared 1 base from V and 0 bases from J, leaving 7 bases between.

CDR3 sequence reads: CASSYRYDRGPYEQYF. The CDR3 DNA reads as TGTGCCAGCAGTTACCGGTACGACAGGGGACCCTACGAGCAGTACTTC. The V and J genes are TRBV6-5 and TRBJ2-7; 8 bases match TRBD1. From germline, CDR1 is MNHEY and CDR2 SVGAGI. The V and J ends lost 2 bases and 2 bases, in that order; junction bases with no gene match: 8. This CDR3 is built from 16 residues.

This clone was recorded once. The V call is TRBV7-9, the J call TRBJ2-3, with TRBD2 matching 12 bases. CDR1 is SEHNR and CDR2 is FQNEAQ in the germline V gene (reference sequence). The CDR3 has 17 amino acids. V lost 5 bases to trimming and J lost 2 bases; unmatched junction nucleotides: 8. The CDR3 reads CASSTRLAGENTDTQYF. CDR3 coding DNA: TGTGCCAGCAGCACTAGACTAGCGGGGGAGAACACAGATACGCAGTATTTT.

The chain has TRBV6-1 and TRBJ1-5; D remains unclear. The CDR3 runs to 15 residues. Germline-derived CDR1 and CDR2 are MNHNS and SASEGT. Trimming took 1 base from V and 7 from J, leaving 14 bases between them. This CDR3 is CASSEGPDTPQPQHF. In DNA, the CDR3 is TGTGCCAGCAGTGAAGGGCCAGACACACCGCAGCCCCAGCATTTT.

This clone was seen once. The chain combines TRBV4-1 with TRBJ2-5; 7 nucleotides line up with TRBD1. The J call may be wrong; the DNA end is better matched by TRBJ2-7. Germline CDR1 and CDR2: MGHRA and YSYEKL. This CDR3 comprises 17 residues. In DNA, the CDR3 is TGCGCCAGCAGCCAACTACTCGGACAGGCAGTAACCTACGAGCAGTACTTC. Its translation: CASSQLLGQAVTYEQYF.

This chain joins TRBV6-1 and TRBJ2-1; the match to TRBD1 covers 11 bases. V lost 4 bases and J lost 7; bases outside the gene matches: 9. The CDR3 is 16 residues long. Germline CDR1 reads MNHNS; CDR2 reads SASEGT. CDR3 DNA sequence: TGTGCCAGCAGTGTAAGCCGGGACAGGGGGAAGAATGAGCAGTTCTTC. Encoded protein: CASSVSRDRGKNEQFF.

This clone was observed once. The gene calls are TRBV11-3 and TRBJ2-1; 14 bases are a match to TRBD2. The V and J ends lost 5 bases and 7 bases, in that order; junction bases with no gene match: 10. CDR3 length: 17 residues. Germline CDR1 and CDR2: SGHNT and YENEEA. CDR3 sequence: CASSRTTSGRARNEQFF. Here the CDR3 DNA reads TGTGCCAGCAGCAGAACGACTAGCGGGAGGGCCAGAAATGAGCAGTTCTTC. Together with reference TRBV11-3 and TRBJ2-1, the CDR3 gives the full variable domain: EAGVVQSPRYKIIEKKQPVAFWCNPISGHNTLYWYLQNLGQGPELLIRYENEEAVDDSQLPKDRFSAERLKGVDSTLKIQPAELGDSAVYLCASSRTTSGRARNEQFFGPGTRLTVL.

This clone was counted once. The V and J genes are TRBV6-6 and TRBJ2-7; 8 positions agree with TRBD1. This CDR3 is 15 amino acids long. Unmatched junction bases numbered 4, after V lost 0 bases and J lost 3 bases. Germline values: CDR1 MNHNY, CDR2 SVGAGI (reference sequence). The CDR3 here is CASSYSIQGGYEQYF. The CDR3 DNA sequence: TGTGCCAGCAGTTACTCGATACAGGGGGGCTACGAGCAGTACTTC.

The V call is TRBV15, the J call TRBJ1-5; no definite D call. Germline CDR1 reads LNHNV; CDR2 reads YYDKDF (reference sequence). Trimming took off 2 bases at V and 1 base at J, with 12 bases between the two ends. The CDR3 runs to 16 residues. The CDR3 coding sequence is TGTGCCACCAGCAGAATAAGCCTCTTCAGCAATCAGCCCCAGCATTTT. Translating gives CATSRISLFSNQPQHF.

V gene TRBV5-4 combines with J gene TRBJ1-2; possible D gene TRBD1, 6 bases. The CDR3 is 14 amino acids. Trimming stripped 4 bases from V and 8 bases from J, with 18 bases between. Germline CDR1 is SGHNT and CDR2 is YYREEE (reference sequence). CDR3: CASSQDTGIEGYTF. Here the CDR3 DNA reads TGTGCCAGCAGCCAAGACACAGGGATAGAAGGCTACACCTTC.

The CDR3 here is CASSLRGTGANEQYF. The CDR3 nucleotides are TGTGCCAGCAGCTTGCGGGGGACAGGGGCAAACGAGCAGTACTTC. The V and J genes are TRBV13 and TRBJ2-7; the match to TRBD1 covers 10 bases. V lost 3 bases and J lost 5; bases outside the gene matches: 7. CDR1 is PRHDT and CDR2 is FYEKMQ in the germline V gene (reference sequence). CDR3 size: 15 residues. The variable domain in full, completed from reference TRBV13 and TRBJ2-7, reads AAGVIQSPRHLIKEKRETATLKCYPIPRHDTVYWYQQGPGQDPQFLISFYEKMQSDKGSIPDRFSAQQFSDYHSELNMSSLELGDSALYFCASSLRGTGANEQYFGPGTRLTVT.

The chain links TRBV27 to TRBJ2-2; D is possibly TRBD2 (6 bases). V was shortened by 6 bases and J by 3 bases, with 14 bases between the two germline ends. There are 15 residues in the CDR3. Per germline, CDR1 MNHEY and CDR2 SMNVEV (reference sequence). This CDR3 is CASRVADTYTGELFF. In DNA, the CDR3 is TGTGCCAGCAGGGTAGCGGATACCTACACCGGGGAGCTGTTTTTT.

The chain's CDR3 is CASSQPRLAGHNEQFF. DNA for the CDR3: TGCGCCAGCAGTCAACCCCGACTAGCGGGACACAATGAGCAGTTCTTC. This rearrangement joins TRBV23-1 to TRBJ2-1, with 11 nucleotides matching TRBD2. TRBV23-1 is reported as an ORF; its role is uncertain. This CDR3 has 16 amino acids. The J segment lost 5 bases and the V segment lost 2 bases, leaving 5 bases of the junction unmatched.

In its sample, this clone is large (0.1 to 1%). The rearrangement uses TRBV6-1 and TRBJ1-6; D call uncertain. The germline gives CDR1 MNHNS, CDR2 SASEGT. The CDR3 runs 15 residues. V lost 1 base, J lost 6 bases, and 10 bases lay in between. In DNA form, the CDR3 reads TGTGCCAGCAGTGAAGATGAGGGTGGTAATTCACCCCTCCACTTT. Amino acid sequence: CASSEDEGGNSPLHF.

V is TRBV7-9 and J is TRBJ2-3; D unclear. The V end lost 4 bases, the J end lost 11 bases, and 19 bases lay between the germline ends. The CDR3 runs to 14 residues. Looked up from germline, CDR1 is SEHNR and CDR2 is FQNEAQ (reference sequence). The CDR3 reads CASSSPSAPLGQYF. CDR3 nucleotides: TGTGCCAGCAGCTCGCCGAGTGCCCCCCTAGGGCAGTATTTT.

This clone was observed a single time. J is TRBJ2-1 and V is TRBV27; 10 bases are shared with TRBD2. CDR1 is MNHEY and CDR2 is SMNVEV in the germline V gene (reference sequence). The CDR3 is 14 amino acids. CDR3: CSSTSGISYNEQFF. CDR3 nucleotides: TGTTCCTCTACTAGCGGGATATCCTACAATGAGCAGTTCTTC.